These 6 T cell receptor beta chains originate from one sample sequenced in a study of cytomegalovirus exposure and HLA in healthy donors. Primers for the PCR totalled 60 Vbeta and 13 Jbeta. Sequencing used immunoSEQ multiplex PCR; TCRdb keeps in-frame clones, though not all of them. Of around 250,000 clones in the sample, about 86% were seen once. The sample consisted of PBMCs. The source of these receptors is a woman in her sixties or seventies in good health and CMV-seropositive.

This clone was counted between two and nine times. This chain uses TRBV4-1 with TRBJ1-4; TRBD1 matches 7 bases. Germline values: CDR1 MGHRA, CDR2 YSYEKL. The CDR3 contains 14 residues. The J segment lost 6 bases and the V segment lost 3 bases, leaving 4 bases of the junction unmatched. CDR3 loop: CASSQLDRYEKLFF. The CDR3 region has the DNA TGCGCCAGCAGCCAGCTGGACAGGTATGAAAAACTGTTTTTT.

The CDR3 here is CASIPTGGNYGYTF. The CDR3 DNA follows: TGTGCCAGCATCCCGACAGGGGGAAATTATGGCTACACCTTC. The J gene is TRBJ1-2, the V gene TRBV6-1; 9 bases agree with TRBD1. Germline V gives CDR1 MNHNS, CDR2 SASEGT. Trimming cost V 7 bases and J 5 bases; bases outside gene matches: 8. The CDR3 contains 14 residues.

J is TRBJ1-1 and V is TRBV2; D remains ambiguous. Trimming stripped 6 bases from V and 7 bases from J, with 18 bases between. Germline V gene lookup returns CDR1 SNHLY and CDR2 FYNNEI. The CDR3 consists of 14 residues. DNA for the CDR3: TGTGCCAGCAGAAGGACTGCCCAACGCGGTGAAGCTTTCTTT. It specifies CASRRTAQRGEAFF.

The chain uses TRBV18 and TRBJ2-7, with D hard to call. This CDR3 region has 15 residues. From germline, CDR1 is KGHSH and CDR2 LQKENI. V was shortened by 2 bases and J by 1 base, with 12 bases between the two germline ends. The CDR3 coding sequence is TGTGCCAGCTCACCATTGACGGGTACTTCCTACGAGCAGTACTTC. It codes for CASSPLTGTSYEQYF. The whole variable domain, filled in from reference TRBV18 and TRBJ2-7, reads NAGVMQNPRHLVRRRGQEARLRCSPMKGHSHVYWYRQLPEEGLKFMVYLQKENIIDESGMPKERFSAEFPKEGPSILRIQQVVRGDSAAYFCASSPLTGTSYEQYFGPGTRLTVT.

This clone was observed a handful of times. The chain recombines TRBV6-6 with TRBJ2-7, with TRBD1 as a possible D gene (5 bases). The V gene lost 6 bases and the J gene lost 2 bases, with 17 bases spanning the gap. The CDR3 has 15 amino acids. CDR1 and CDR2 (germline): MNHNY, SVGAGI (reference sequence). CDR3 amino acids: CASRFDSSRAYEQYF. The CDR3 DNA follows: TGTGCCAGCAGGTTCGACAGCAGCCGCGCCTACGAGCAGTACTTC.

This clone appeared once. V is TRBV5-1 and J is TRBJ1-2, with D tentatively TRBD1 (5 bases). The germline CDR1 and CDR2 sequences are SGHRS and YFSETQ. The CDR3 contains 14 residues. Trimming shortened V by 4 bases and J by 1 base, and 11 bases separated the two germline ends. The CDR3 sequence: CASSPGDVNYGYTF. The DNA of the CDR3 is TGCGCCAGCAGCCCGGGGGACGTTAACTATGGCTACACCTTC.